This T cell receptor (beta chain) was captured in a study of response to subunit inactivated influenza vaccine. TCRdb passed the RT-PCR reads through MiXCR, listing each CDR3 protein once. Found here are 300,000 to 350,000 distinct CDR3 sequences, 20% to 25% of them singletons; the top ten hold under 13%. General study points: There was a suggestion from the authors that each seasonal influenza vaccination recruits few new T cells.

About this clonotype itself: Its target is unknown.

Sample: PBMCs from blood, taken about 20 months after vaccination. This clonotype was sampled from a man aged 45 to 70 who received an inactivated influenza vaccine.

The CDR3 region is CSASGGTDSYEQYF. The DNA of the CDR3 is TGCAGTGCTAGCGGGGGCACCGATTCCTACGAGCAGTACTTC. The chain is built from TRBV20-1 and TRBJ2-7; D assignment may be TRBD1 or TRBD2 (6 bases each). Per germline, CDR1 DFQATT and CDR2 SNEGSKA (reference sequence). V lost 3 bases and J 1 base, leaving 13 bases between the germline ends. The CDR3 has 14 amino acids.